This TCR beta chain was documented in a study of T-cell reconstitution after alpha-beta-depleted transplantation in children. The germline V and J ends were trimmed by 6 bases and 4 bases, with 10 bases remaining between them. Per germline, CDR1 LNHDA and CDR2 SQIVND (reference sequence). The CDR3 extends over 13 amino acids. This clonotype has ten or more counts. Preparation of the TCRbeta library was carried out with unique molecular identifiers. Via MiXCR, TCRdb re-called the PCR reads, giving one row per CDR3 protein. The table has 200,000 to 250,000 distinct CDR3 sequences, roughly a tenth seen once.

The rearrangement links TRBV19 to TRBJ1-5; D gene uncertain. This receptor was identified in a human donor who donated a stem cell graft to a child with SCID. The material sequenced was PBMCs from the stem cell graft donor, taken from the stem cell graft. Written as DNA, the CDR3 is TGTGCCAGTAGGTCAGCGGTAAATCAGCCCCAGCATTTT. Its protein is CASRSAVNQPQHF.